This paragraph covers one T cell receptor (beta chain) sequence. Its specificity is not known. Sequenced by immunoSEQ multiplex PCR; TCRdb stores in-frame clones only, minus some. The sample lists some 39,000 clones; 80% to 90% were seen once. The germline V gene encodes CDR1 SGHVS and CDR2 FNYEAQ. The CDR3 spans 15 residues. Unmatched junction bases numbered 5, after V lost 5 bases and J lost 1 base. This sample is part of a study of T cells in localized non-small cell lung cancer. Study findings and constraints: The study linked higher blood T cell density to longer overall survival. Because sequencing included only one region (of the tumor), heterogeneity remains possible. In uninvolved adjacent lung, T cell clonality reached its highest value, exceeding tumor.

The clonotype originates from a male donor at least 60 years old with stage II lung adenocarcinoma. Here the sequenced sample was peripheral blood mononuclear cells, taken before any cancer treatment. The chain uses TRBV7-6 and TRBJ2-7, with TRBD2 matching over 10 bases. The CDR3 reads CASSPGTSASYEQYF. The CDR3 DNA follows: TGTGCCAGCAGCCCCGGGACTAGCGCGTCCTACGAGCAGTACTTC.